Sequencing of this T cell receptor beta chain was carried out in a study of blood T cell repertoires in COVID-19. Authors' processing steps: Amplification from reference gene primers served as the basis for estimated nucleated cell counts. Profiled with immunoSEQ multiplex PCR; TCRdb holds only in-frame clones, not every one. V, J and clone size derive from that table, while D and trimming were established from the DNA sequence. In the table there are 150,000 to 200,000 clones, 75% to 85% of which are singletons. Participant ages covered about 18 to 100 years across 20 to 25 US areas. Allocation to cohorts depended on clinical history reported by the participants. CDR1 is SGHNT and CDR2 is YENEEA in the germline V gene. The ends lost 0 bases at V and 4 bases at J; junction bases unmatched: 4. The CDR3 runs to 16 residues.

This chain connects TRBV11-3 to TRBJ2-1; 9 bases are shared with TRBD2. The source of this sequence is a man in his forties or fifties who had recovered from COVID-19. Sequenced material: PBMCs or T cells enriched from blood (not recorded which). For the CDR3, the DNA is TGTGCCAGCAGCTTAGATAATCTAGCGGGGTACAATGAGCAGTTCTTC. Encoded protein: CASSLDNLAGYNEQFF.